This is a list of T cell receptor beta chains from one sample in a study of T cell repertoires in cytomegalovirus infection. TCRdb re-called the reads with MiXCR, one entry per CDR3 protein. The sample has approximately 630,000 distinct CDR3 sequences, roughly a quarter seen once. Material for sequencing was CD8+ T cells from PBMCs. These receptors were obtained from a human donor in good health (CMV status not recorded). Some clones in this sample may be carry-over from other donors' samples. The CDR3 runs from the conserved cysteine through the conserved F or W. D genes are given only for firm matches. Size is stated for part of the rows, as once, few or many counts, or as a class when the clone is expanded.

TRBD1,NA,TRBJ2-1,TRBV12-3/TRBV12-4,TGTGCCAGCAAACCTTTTTATCAGGGGGTATTGGAGCAGTTCTTC,CASKPFYQGVLEQFF
NA,many,TRBJ1-1,TRBV6-6,TGTGCCAGCAGTTACAACAACAGGGCGAAGATGAACACTGAAGCTTTCTTT,CASSYNNRAKMNTEAFF
NA,few,TRBJ2-1,TRBV28,TGTGCCAGCAGCCACAACGTGGGGGGGGCTCCAGCAAATGAGCAGTTCTTC,CASSHNVGGAPANEQFF
NA,few,TRBJ2-5,TRBV5-8,TGTGCCAGCAGCTTGGACAGGGCACAAGAGACCCAGTACTTC,CASSLDRAQETQYF
TRBD2,few,TRBJ2-2,TRBV20-1,TGCAGTACTGGGGCGGGGGTTAACACCGGGGAGCTGTTTTTT,CSTGAGVNTGELFF
NA,few,TRBJ2-3,TRBV24-1,TGTGCCACCAGTGGGACGAGCACAGATACGCAGTATTTT,CATSGTSTDTQYF
NA,many,TRBJ1-1,TRBV20-1,TGCAGTGCTCCAGGGGTGGCAGAGGTGAACACTGAAGCTTTCTTT,CSAPGVAEVNTEAFF
NA,many,TRBJ2-1,TRBV29-1,TGCAGCGTCATATTGCTACAAGGTGAGCAGTTCTTC,CSVILLQGEQFF
NA,many,TRBJ1-1,TRBV7-6,TGTGCCAGCAGCCCCTCGCAGGGGTTGTTTCCTGAAGCTTTCTTT,CASSPSQGLFPEAFF
TRBD2,NA,TRBJ2-2,TRBV6-1,TGTGCCAGCAGTGAGTACGGACTAGCGGGGTCCACCGGGGAGCTGTTTTTT,CASSEYGLAGSTGELFF
NA,NA,TRBJ1-1,TRBV6-1,TGTGCCAGTGACCGAGGGATCACTGAAGCTTTCTTT,CASDRGITEAFF
TRBD1,NA,TRBJ2-1,TRBV6-2/TRBV6-3,TGTGCCAGCAGAGAGGGGGCTCGCCTCTACAATGAGCAGTTCTTC,CASREGARLYNEQFF
TRBD2,few,TRBJ2-1,TRBV12-5,TGTGCTAGTGGTTTTACCCAAGCGGGAGCCTCCAATGAGCAGTTCTTC,CASGFTQAGASNEQFF
NA,NA,TRBJ1-1,TRBV7-9,TGTGCCAGCAGCTTAATCCAGGGGTCGAACACTGAAGCTTTCTTT,CASSLIQGSNTEAFF
TRBD1,NA,TRBJ1-2,TRBV29-1,TGCAGCGTCCCGGACAGGTACTATGGCTACACCTTC,CSVPDRYYGYTF
NA,NA,TRBJ1-1,TRBV7-9,TGTGCCAGCAGCTTAGGGCAGGCCAGGGGTGACTCCCTGAATACCCCTGAAGCTTTCTTT,CASSLGQARGDSLNTPEAFF
NA,many,TRBJ2-5,TRBV12-3/TRBV12-4,TGTGCCAGCAGTTTAGCGTGGGTGCTTGGGGAGACCCAGTACTTC,CASSLAWVLGETQYF
TRBD1,few,TRBJ1-5,TRBV6-2/TRBV6-3,TGTGCCAGCAGTTCGGACAGGGCTCAGCCCCAGCATTTT,CASSSDRAQPQHF
NA,many,TRBJ1-4,TRBV7-9,TGTGCCAGCAGCTCGTCCAGGGTTGGAACTAATGAAAAACTGTTTTTT,CASSSSRVGTNEKLFF
NA,NA,TRBJ2-7,TRBV10-2,TGCGCCAGCATGGAGGGATACTACGAGCAGTACTTC,CASMEGYYEQYF
NA,few,TRBJ1-2,TRBV29-1,TGCAGCGGGAACAGGGCGGACTATGGCTACACCTTC,CSGNRADYGYTF
NA,NA,TRBJ2-1,TRBV7-9,TGTGCCAACAGCGTAAAAGGGGGCTCCTACAATGAGCAGTTCTTC,CANSVKGGSYNEQFF
NA,few,TRBJ2-1,TRBV6-2/TRBV6-3,TGTGCCAGCAGTTACATCGGGGTTTCCTACAATGAGCAGTTCTTC,CASSYIGVSYNEQFF
NA,NA,TRBJ1-4,TRBV20-1,TGCAGTGCTAAAAACACGAAAGGGGGTTCGGTTGAAAAACTGTTTTTT,CSAKNTKGGSVEKLFF
TRBD1,few,TRBJ1-1,TRBV7-9,TGTGCCAGCAGCTCCAGGGGGCTGTTAGAAGCTTTCTTT,CASSSRGLLEAFF
TRBD1,few,TRBJ2-1,TRBV27,TGTGCCAGCAGTTTCACAGGGGGCGCCTTCCCCTACAATGAGCAGTTCTTC,CASSFTGGAFPYNEQFF
NA,NA,TRBJ2-7,TRBV7-9,TGTGCCAGCAGCCCAGACCCTCGGGTATCCCTTTACGAGCAGTACTTC,CASSPDPRVSLYEQYF
NA,many,TRBJ2-1,TRBV7-6,TGTGCCAGCAGCTCCACCGTCTCGAATGAGCAGTTCTTC,CASSSTVSNEQFF
TRBD2,NA,TRBJ2-3,TRBV10-3,TGTGCCATCAGTGAGTCGGCGGGGGTCGGGGGAGATACGCAGTATTTT,CAISESAGVGGDTQYF
NA,few,TRBJ1-1,TRBV19,TGTGCCAGTAGTCCGTGGACGGGTGAACTTATTGAAGCTTTCTTT,CASSPWTGELIEAFF
NA,few,TRBJ2-3,TRBV7-2,TGTGCCAGCAGCCCGGGAGGACAGGCACCTGCCTCGAGATTT,CASSPGGQAPASRF
TRBD1,NA,TRBJ1-3,TRBV29-1,TGCAGCGCTTGGACAGGGACTGGAAACACCATATATTTT,CSAWTGTGNTIYF
TRBD2,many,TRBJ2-4,TRBV7-9,TGTGCCAGCAGCAAGACTAGCGGGGACGGCAAAAACATTCAGTACTTC,CASSKTSGDGKNIQYF
TRBD2,once,TRBJ2-1,TRBV20-1,TGCAGTGCAACCCCCCTAGCGGGGGGCAATGAGCAGTCCTTC,CSATPLAGGNEQSF
TRBD2,NA,TRBJ2-5,TRBV20-1,TGCAGTGCTAGAGACCTGAAAGCGGGGGGCCCCCGAGAGACCCAGTACTTC,CSARDLKAGGPRETQYF
TRBD1,few,TRBJ2-7,TRBV27,TGTGCCAGCAACCGACAGGGGAATCCCTACGAGCAGTACTTC,CASNRQGNPYEQYF